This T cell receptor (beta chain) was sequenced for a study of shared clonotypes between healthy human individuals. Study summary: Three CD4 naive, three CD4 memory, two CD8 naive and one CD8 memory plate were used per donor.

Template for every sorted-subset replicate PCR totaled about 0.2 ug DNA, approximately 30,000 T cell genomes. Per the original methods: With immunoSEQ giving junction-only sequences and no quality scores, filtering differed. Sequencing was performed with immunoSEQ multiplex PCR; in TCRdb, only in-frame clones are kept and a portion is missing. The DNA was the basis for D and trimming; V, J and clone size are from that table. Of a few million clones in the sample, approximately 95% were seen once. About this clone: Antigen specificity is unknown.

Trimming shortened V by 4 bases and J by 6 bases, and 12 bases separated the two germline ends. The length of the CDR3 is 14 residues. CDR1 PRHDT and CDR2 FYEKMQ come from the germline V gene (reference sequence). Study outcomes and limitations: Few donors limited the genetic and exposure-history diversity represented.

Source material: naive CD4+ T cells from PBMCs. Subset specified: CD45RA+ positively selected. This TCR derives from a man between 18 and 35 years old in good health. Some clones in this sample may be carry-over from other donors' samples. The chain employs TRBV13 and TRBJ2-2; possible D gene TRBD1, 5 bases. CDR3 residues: CASSSPPGPGELFF. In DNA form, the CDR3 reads TGTGCCAGCAGCTCCCCTCCAGGGCCCGGGGAGCTGTTTTTT. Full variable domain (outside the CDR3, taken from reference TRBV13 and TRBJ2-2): AAGVIQSPRHLIKEKRETATLKCYPIPRHDTVYWYQQGPGQDPQFLISFYEKMQSDKGSIPDRFSAQQFSDYHSELNMSSLELGDSALYFCASSSPPGPGELFFGEGSRLTVL.